This T cell receptor beta chain was found in a study of technical replicates of blood from a handful of donors. The repertoire was sequenced with immunoSEQ multiplex PCR; TCRdb's copy has only in-frame clones and lacks some. This table holds around 84,000 clones, 95% to 98% found once. Germline CDR1 MNHNS, CDR2 SASEGT. V lost 0 bases to trimming and J lost 6 bases, with 17 bases between them. CDR3 length: 16 residues. Sequencing input: T cells isolated from PBMCs. The chain carries TRBV6-1 and TRBJ2-5; TRBD2 might be the D (7 bases). This clonotype was obtained from a human donor in good health. Here the CDR3 DNA reads TGTGCCAGCAGTGAAGCGCCGAGGGGGGGTGAGAAGACCCAGTACTTC. It translates to CASSEAPRGGEKTQYF.